Described below is a single T cell receptor (beta chain) sequence and its context. Its antigen is still unknown. Trimming cost V 3 bases and J 10 bases; bases outside gene matches: 4. Germline-derived CDR1 and CDR2 are SGHTA and FQGNSA. The CDR3 covers 14 residues. The sample comes from a study of T cell responses to AZD1222 COVID-19 vaccine. Study results and caveats: Donor demographics were predominantly white British with a female majority; clonal diversity may be underestimated. Reports indicate that nearly half of spike-specific TCRs are directed at unmutated variant regions. Spike-specific TCRs gained breadth and depth after people received two AZD1222 doses.

Sequencing was performed with immunoSEQ multiplex PCR; in TCRdb, only in-frame clones are kept and a portion is missing. The sample lists some 170,000 clones, 90% to 95% seen once, with around 1% in the top ten. V gene TRBV7-2 combines with J gene TRBJ1-6; 9 bases are shared with TRBD1. The specimen was peripheral blood, collected 28 days after the second dose of the MenACWY control vaccine. The receptor was derived from an adult who received the MenACWY meningococcal vaccine as a control. The CDR3 spells CASSLGQGGSPLHF. The CDR3 DNA reads as TGTGCCAGCAGCTTGGGACAGGGTGGGTCACCCCTCCACTTT.